One and the same sample provided the 8 T cell receptor beta chains below, sequenced in a study of OX40 agonist ivuxolimab in advanced cancers. Measured with immunoSEQ multiplex PCR; TCRdb has only the in-frame clones, and not every one. The table lists tens of thousands of clones, roughly 89% of them singletons. Sequenced here: CD4+ or CD8+ T cells sorted from blood, sampled in a trial of the OX40 agonist ivuxolimab. Source of these receptors: an adult with an advanced solid tumor such as melanoma, head and neck, liver or kidney cancer.

This chain links TRBV29-1 with TRBJ1-1; tentative D call: TRBD1 (6 bases). The CDR3 length is 11 residues. Germline CDR1 SQVTM, CDR2 ANQGSEA. The V end lost 4 bases, the J end lost 8 bases, and 11 bases lay between the germline ends. CDR3 in DNA: TGCAGCGTTGTGGAAGGGGGAGAAGCTTTCTTT. Translation gives CSVVEGGEAFF.

The genes are TRBV25-1 and TRBJ1-2; 7 bases are a match to TRBD1. CDR1 and CDR2 (germline): MGHDK, SYGVNS. This CDR3 is 13 amino acids long. V gave up 6 bases and J gave up 8 bases; unmatched junction bases: 9. CDR3 in amino acids: CASSEQGRGGYTF. In DNA form, the CDR3 reads TGTGCCAGCAGCGAACAGGGGCGCGGAGGCTACACCTTC.

This clone was detected a few times. The chain combines TRBV5-8 with TRBJ2-3; no reliable D call. The germline gives CDR1 SGHTS, CDR2 YDEGEE. V was clipped by 0 bases and J by 3 bases, with 5 bases between them. This CDR3 spans 13 amino acids. CDR3 DNA sequence: TGTGCCAGCAGCTTGGAGCGTACAGATACGCAGTATTTT. Residues: CASSLERTDTQYF.

V gene TRBV11-2 combines with J gene TRBJ2-3; 7 nucleotides line up with TRBD2. The V gene's germline CDR1 is SGHAT and CDR2 FQNNGV. The CDR3 is 15 residues long. Trimming removed 7 bases from V and 4 bases from J; junction bases left unmatched: 11. CDR3 coding DNA: TGTGCCAGCACCCGGGGCGCGGGGGTGGCAGATACGCAGTATTTT. Residues: CASTRGAGVADTQYF. Full variable domain (outside the CDR3, taken from reference TRBV11-2 and TRBJ2-3): EAGVAQSPRYKIIEKRQSVAFWCNPISGHATLYWYQQILGQGPKLLIQFQNNGVVDDSQLPKDRFSAERLKGVDSTLKIQPAKLEDSAVYLCASTRGAGVADTQYFGPGTRLTVL.

The J gene is TRBJ1-5, the V gene TRBV29-1; D ambiguous. The CDR3 runs 13 residues. V lost 3 bases and J 6 bases, leaving 12 bases between the germline ends. Germline values: CDR1 SQVTM, CDR2 ANQGSEA. The chain's CDR3 is CSVEGIKGQPQHF. CDR3 in DNA: TGCAGCGTTGAGGGGATCAAGGGTCAGCCCCAGCATTTT. The full variable domain, completed using reference TRBV29-1 and TRBJ1-5, is SAVISQKPSRDICQRGTSLTIQCQVDSQVTMMFWYRQQPGQSLTLIATANQGSEATYESGFVIDKFPISRPNLTFSTLTVSNMSPEDSSIYLCSVEGIKGQPQHFGDGTRLSIL.

This clone showed up just a few times. The chain is built from TRBV28 and TRBJ1-5; 7 nucleotides align to TRBD1. CDR3 length: 14 residues. The trim removed 6 bases at V and 4 bases at J, leaving 6 bases unmatched. Germline V gene sequence: CDR1 MDHEN, CDR2 SYDVKM. This CDR3 is CASRYTGENQPQHF. The CDR3 DNA reads TGTGCCAGCAGATATACAGGGGAAAATCAGCCCCAGCATTTT.

The chain couples TRBV27 to TRBJ1-4; D remains ambiguous. CDR1 and CDR2 (germline): MNHEY, SMNVEV (reference sequence). Trimming took 4 bases from V and 10 from J, leaving 13 bases between them. This CDR3 region has 13 residues. The CDR3 protein is CASSSRPLLKLFF. The CDR3, as DNA: TGTGCCAGCAGTTCTAGGCCCCTACTAAAACTGTTTTTT.

The chain couples TRBV9 to TRBJ1-4, with D possibly TRBD1 on 5 matching bases. V lost 1 base, J lost 0 bases, and 16 bases lay in between. The germline V gene has CDR1 SGDLS and CDR2 YYNGEE. CDR3 length: 18 residues. Here the CDR3 reads CASSVSQTEGATNEKLFF. The DNA of the CDR3 is TGTGCCAGCAGCGTAAGTCAGACCGAAGGGGCAACTAATGAAAAACTGTTTTTT.